This T cell receptor (beta chain) is from a study of response to subunit inactivated influenza vaccine. The CDR3 spans 16 residues. Germline lookup yields CDR1 SGHTA and CDR2 FQGNSA. Trimming removed 4 bases from V and 2 bases from J; junction bases left unmatched: 8. TCRdb used MiXCR to reprocess the RT-PCR reads, holding one entry per CDR3 protein. Seen here are about 800,000 distinct CDR3 sequences, less than 25% observed once, and the top ten hold roughly 10%. The receptor's source is a man aged 45 to 65 who received an inactivated influenza vaccine. The rearrangement uses TRBV7-2 and TRBJ2-5; 9 bases fit TRBD1. The sample here was PBMCs from blood, taken 4 to 6 days after vaccination. The CDR3 region has the DNA TGTGCCAGCAGCTATACAGGACAGGGGACTCAAGAGACCCAGTACTTC. Its translation is CASSYTGQGTQETQYF.